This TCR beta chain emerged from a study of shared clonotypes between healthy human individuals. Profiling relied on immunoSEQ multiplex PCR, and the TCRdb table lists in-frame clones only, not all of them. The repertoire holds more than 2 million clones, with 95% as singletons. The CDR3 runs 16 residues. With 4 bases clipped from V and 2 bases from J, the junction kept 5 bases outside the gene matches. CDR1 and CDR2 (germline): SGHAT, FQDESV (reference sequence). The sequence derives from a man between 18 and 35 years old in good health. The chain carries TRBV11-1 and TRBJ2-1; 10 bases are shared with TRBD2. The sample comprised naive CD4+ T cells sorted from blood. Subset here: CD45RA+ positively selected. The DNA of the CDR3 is TGTGCCAGCAGCTCCCAACTAGCGGGGACCTACAATGAGCAGTTCTTC. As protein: CASSSQLAGTYNEQFF. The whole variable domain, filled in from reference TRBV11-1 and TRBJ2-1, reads EAEVAQSPRYKITEKSQAVAFWCDPISGHATLYWYRQILGQGPELLVQFQDESVVDDSQLPKDRFSAERLKGVDSTLKIQPAELGDSAMYLCASSSQLAGTYNEQFFGPGTRLTVL.